This T cell receptor beta chain was obtained from a study of T cells after yellow fever vaccination. For the study at large: Fractions with few cells were prepared using SMART-Seq v4 Ultra Low Input. The study, taken as a whole, reports: A large majority of primary-vaccination clones showed up again after the booster (about 96% CD4, around 90% CD8). A small proportion of clonotypes was detected in both the CD4 and CD8 compartments.

TCRdb re-derived calls from the 5' RACE reads in MiXCR, one entry per CDR3 protein. This table holds over 150,000 distinct CDR3 sequences, approximately 6.2% found once. The length of the CDR3 is 13 residues. Germline assignment: CDR1 SGDLS and CDR2 YYNGEE. J lost 4 bases, V lost 4 bases, and 4 bases had no gene match. Comment on this clonotype: Antigen: not known.

The sequences come from CD4+ T cells sorted from PBMCs, collected on the day of the first yellow fever vaccination. The chain links TRBV9 to TRBJ1-1; 7 nucleotides agree with TRBD1. The clonotype comes from a man between 18 and 29 years old who received the YFV17D yellow fever vaccine. CDR3: CASSFRTGTEAFF. CDR3 nucleotide sequence: TGTGCCAGCAGCTTCCGGACAGGCACTGAAGCTTTCTTT.